The T cell receptor beta chain under discussion was sequenced for a study of T cell changes during pregnancy in multiple sclerosis. The germline CDR1 and CDR2 sequences are MGHRA and YSYEKL. Trimming stripped 0 bases from V and 3 bases from J, with 5 bases between. This CDR3 region has 13 residues. The data were produced by immunoSEQ multiplex PCR, yet TCRdb's version contains in-frame clones alone and is incomplete. The sample includes 70,000 to 80,000 clones, roughly 92% of them seen just once. This chain connects TRBV4-1 to TRBJ2-5; D is unclear. This clonotype was obtained from a female donor in good health, enrolled as a control in a pregnancy study. This specimen was peripheral blood, taken after pregnancy. CDR3 sequence: CASSQDVEETQYF. Here the CDR3 DNA reads TGCGCCAGCAGCCAAGACGTAGAAGAGACCCAGTACTTC.